The 15 T cell receptor beta chains in this list originate from one sample, sequenced in a study of T cells in Graves' hyperthyroidism and ophthalmopathy. RNA transcripts gave rise to amplified TCR beta CDR3 regions. HTBI primers were the set used in a first-round RT-PCR of the TCR CDR3. TCRdb analysed the multiplex PCR reads with MiXCR anew, one entry per CDR3 protein. The profile shows over 700,000 distinct CDR3 sequences, roughly a sixth of them singletons. The sample taken for sequencing was blood. The receptors were gathered from a woman between 50 and 59 years old with Graves' hyperthyroidism that later progressed to Graves' ophthalmopathy.

This clonotype was observed a handful of times. The chain is built from TRBV12-3 or TRBV12-4 and TRBJ1-2, with 7 bases lining up with TRBD1. V gave up 2 bases and J gave up 0 bases; unmatched junction bases: 3. The length of the CDR3 is 15 residues. CDR3 in DNA: TGTGCCAGCAGTTTAAGGGACAGCACTAACTATGGCTACACCTTC. Translated: CASSLRDSTNYGYTF.

This clonotype showed up just a few times. Mismatch with germline at one junction end may stem from a read error. V usage is TRBV5-1 and J usage is TRBJ2-1, with 7 bases matching TRBD1. The germline V gene encodes CDR1 SGHRS and CDR2 YFSETQ. The CDR3 extends over 16 amino acids. The CDR3 coding sequence is TGTGCCAGCAGCTTATCCGGGACAGATACTTACAATGAGCAGTTCTTC. Protein: CASSLSGTDTYNEQFF.

This clonotype was counted between two and nine times. The chain couples TRBV14 to TRBJ2-1, with 10 bases identical to TRBD2. The CDR3 has 16 amino acids. With 4 bases clipped from V and 7 bases from J, the junction kept 10 bases outside the gene matches. Germline V gene sequence: CDR1 SGHDN, CDR2 FVKESK. Here the CDR3 reads CASSPLGTSGVNEQFF. Here the CDR3 DNA reads TGTGCCAGCAGCCCCCTCGGTACTAGCGGGGTTAATGAGCAGTTCTTC.

The chain combines TRBV4-1 with TRBJ2-2; 9 bases are shared with TRBD1. The CDR3 is 18 amino acids. Looked up from germline, CDR1 is MGHRA and CDR2 is YSYEKL. V trimming: 3 bases; J trimming: 6 bases; junction bases outside the gene matches: 14. The chain's CDR3 is CASSQRGGTGRAPGELFF. The CDR3 coding sequence is TGCGCCAGCAGCCAGAGGGGGGGGACAGGGAGAGCCCCCGGGGAGCTGTTTTTT.

This clonotype was counted many times. V and J are TRBV11-2 and TRBJ2-3; 8 bases are shared with TRBD2. CDR3 length: 15 residues. Trimming at V came to 2 bases and at J to 7 bases, leaving 8 bases not matched to a gene. Germline V gene sequence: CDR1 SGHAT, CDR2 FQNNGV. The CDR3 sequence: CASSLQGLAENTQYF. CDR3 in DNA: TGTGCCAGCAGCTTACAAGGACTAGCAGAAAATACGCAGTATTTT.

This chain's CDR3 is CASKGEVAQHF. The CDR3 nucleotides are TGTGCCAGTAAGGGCGAGGTGGCCCAGCATTTT. This chain connects TRBV19 to TRBJ1-5, with D unresolved. Germline CDR1 and CDR2: LNHDA and SQIVND (reference sequence). The V end lost 7 bases, the J end lost 11 bases, and 12 bases lay between the germline ends. CDR3 length: 11 amino acids.

The table lists this clonotype with many counts. This rearrangement joins TRBV20-1 to TRBJ1-1; a weak D match, TRBD1 (6 bases). CDR3 length: 16 amino acids. V was clipped by 2 bases and J by 1 base, with 17 bases between them. Per germline, CDR1 DFQATT and CDR2 SNEGSKA (reference sequence). The CDR3 region is CSARRRDTTSNTEAFF. The CDR3 DNA reads TGCAGTGCTAGACGCCGGGACACTACCTCGAACACTGAAGCTTTCTTT.

The chain is built from TRBV25-1 and TRBJ2-7; D is ambiguous. This CDR3 has 13 amino acids. The germline gives CDR1 MGHDK, CDR2 SYGVNS. V was cut by 7 bases and J by 5 bases, with 15 bases left in between. The CDR3: CASKDRTVHEQYF. As DNA, the CDR3 is TGTGCCAGCAAAGACCGTACTGTCCACGAGCAGTACTTC.

This clonotype appeared a few times. V and J are TRBV6-2 or TRBV6-3 and TRBJ2-3; the D is unclear. From germline, CDR1 is MNHEY and CDR2 SVGEGT. The V end lost 5 bases, the J end lost 4 bases, and 13 bases lay between the germline ends. This CDR3 is 14 amino acids long. The CDR3 sequence is CASSNRLGADTQYF. CDR3 in DNA: TGTGCCAGCAGTAATCGACTGGGCGCAGATACGCAGTATTTT.

A remark on this clonotype: At one end, the junction sequence differs from germline, possibly due to a read error. V gene TRBV9 combines with J gene TRBJ2-3, with D hard to call. This CDR3 has 14 residues. CDR1 is SGDLS, CDR2 YYNGEE, per germline. In DNA form, the CDR3 reads TGTGCCAGCAGCTCCCCCTCGAGCATAGATACGCAGTATTTT. Translation: CASSSPSSIDTQYF. Drawing the rest from reference TRBV9 and TRBJ2-3, the complete variable domain is DSGVTQTPKHLITATGQRVTLRCSPRSGDLSVYWYQQSLDQGLQFLIQYYNGEERAKGNILERFSAQQFPDLHSELNLSSLELGDSALYFCASSSPSSIDTQYFGPGTRLTVL.

Of note for this clonotype: One end of the junction does not line up with germline, which may come from a read error. V usage is TRBV6-1 and J usage is TRBJ2-3; 7 bases match TRBD2. The CDR3 is 14 amino acids. Germline V gene lookup returns CDR1 MNHNS and CDR2 SASEGT. The CDR3 reads CASREAGSTDTQYF. The CDR3 DNA is TGTGCCAGCAGGGAAGCGGGAAGCACAGATACGCAGTATTTT.

The chain is built from TRBV7-8 and TRBJ2-5; TRBD1 matches 8 bases. The V and J ends lost 5 bases and 1 base, in that order; junction bases with no gene match: 12. This CDR3 contains 17 residues. Germline V CDR1 and CDR2: SGHVS, FQNEAQ. The CDR3 DNA sequence: TGTGCCAGCAGCCCCTTTAGACGACAGGGGTTCCAAGAGACCCAGTACTTC. It yields the protein CASSPFRRQGFQETQYF.

This clonotype appeared a single time. J is TRBJ1-5 and V is TRBV2, with 7 bases aligning to TRBD1. Germline CDR1 and CDR2: SNHLY and FYNNEI. This CDR3 has 13 amino acids. After removal of 7 bases from V and 5 bases from J, the junction contained 5 bases not matched to a gene. The CDR3 is CASTGGGYQPQHF. CDR3 in DNA: TGTGCCAGCACAGGGGGGGGTTATCAGCCCCAGCATTTT.

This clonotype was detected many times. The chain employs TRBV19 and TRBJ1-5, with 12 bases aligning to TRBD1. The CDR3 length is 17 residues. J lost 6 bases, V lost 10 bases, and 16 bases had no gene match. From germline, CDR1 is LNHDA and CDR2 SQIVND (reference sequence). The CDR3 bases are TGTGCCACCAACATGGGGACAGGGGGCGGATTCGGTCAGCCCCAGCATTTT. The encoded protein is CATNMGTGGGFGQPQHF.

This chain uses TRBV19 with TRBJ1-5; D may be TRBD1 (5 bases). This CDR3 comprises 14 residues. Germline CDR1 and CDR2: LNHDA and SQIVND (reference sequence). V lost 1 base and J 4 bases, leaving 8 bases between the germline ends. The DNA for the CDR3 is TGTGCCAGTAGTATAGGACAGAATAATCAGCCCCAGCATTTT. This translates into CASSIGQNNQPQHF. Combining the CDR3 with reference TRBV19 and TRBJ1-5 gives the whole variable domain DGGITQSPKYLFRKEGQNVTLSCEQNLNHDAMYWYRQDPGQGLRLIYYSQIVNDFQKGDIAEGYSVSREKKESFPLTVTSAQKNPTAFYLCASSIGQNNQPQHFGDGTRLSIL.